Listed below are T cell receptor beta chains from one sample, sequenced in a study of blood T cell repertoires in COVID-19. Clones were read by immunoSEQ multiplex PCR, and TCRdb kept only the in-frame ones, dropping some. This sample has fewer than 25,000 clones, with 85% to 95% found just once. Material for sequencing was peripheral blood. The receptors derive from a human donor in a cohort sampled during active COVID-19. The CDR3 runs from the conserved cysteine through the conserved F or W. D genes are given only for firm matches. Size tells how often a clone was seen (once, few, many) or the class of an expanded clone, and some rows leave it out.

abundance: NA; v_gene: TRBV11-2; j_gene: TRBJ1-2; d_gene: NA; CDR3nt: TGTGCCAGCAGCTTGGACATCCGGATGAACTATGGCTACACCTTC; CDR3aa: CASSLDIRMNYGYTF
abundance: once; v_gene: TRBV6-5; j_gene: TRBJ1-5; d_gene: NA; CDR3nt: TGTGCCAGCAGTCGGACAGTTAGCAATCAGCCCCAGCATTTT; CDR3aa: CASSRTVSNQPQHF
abundance: NA; v_gene: TRBV2; j_gene: TRBJ2-7; d_gene: NA; CDR3nt: TGTGCCAGCAGGGAGACGGATTTCTACGAGCAGTACTTC; CDR3aa: CASRETDFYEQYF
abundance: NA; v_gene: TRBV5-4; j_gene: TRBJ2-3; d_gene: TRBD2; CDR3nt: TGTGCCAGCAGCCCTTCCGGGGAGCGGGGGCGCACAGATACGCAGTATTTT; CDR3aa: CASSPSGERGRTDTQYF
abundance: NA; v_gene: TRBV30; j_gene: TRBJ1-4; d_gene: TRBD1; CDR3nt: TGTGCCTGGAGTCCAAACAGGGGACCTAATGAAAAACTGTTTTTT; CDR3aa: CAWSPNRGPNEKLFF
abundance: NA; v_gene: TRBV28; j_gene: TRBJ2-5; d_gene: TRBD1; CDR3nt: TGTGCCAGCAGTTTCGGGACAGGGACGTTGGAGACCCAGTACTTC; CDR3aa: CASSFGTGTLETQYF
abundance: NA; v_gene: TRBV19; j_gene: TRBJ1-2; d_gene: NA; CDR3nt: TGTGCCAGTAGTATAACCCCCCAGGGTAACTATGGCTACACCTTC; CDR3aa: CASSITPQGNYGYTF
abundance: NA; v_gene: TRBV28; j_gene: TRBJ2-1; d_gene: NA; CDR3nt: TGTGCCAGCAGGGGCGGGACAGATGTTTACAATGAGCAGTTCTTC; CDR3aa: CASRGGTDVYNEQFF
abundance: NA; v_gene: TRBV14; j_gene: TRBJ2-4; d_gene: TRBD2; CDR3nt: TGTGCCAGCAGCCAAGGCTCTAGCGGCATTCAGTACTTC; CDR3aa: CASSQGSSGIQYF
abundance: NA; v_gene: TRBV20-1; j_gene: TRBJ1-1; d_gene: NA; CDR3nt: TGCAGTGCTAGTTCCAGGGGCGGGAACACTGAAGCTTTCTTT; CDR3aa: CSASSRGGNTEAFF
abundance: NA; v_gene: TRBV11-2; j_gene: TRBJ2-3; d_gene: NA; CDR3nt: TGTGCCAGCAGCGCCCCCGTCCAGGTAGATACGCAGTATTTT; CDR3aa: CASSAPVQVDTQYF
abundance: NA; v_gene: TRBV6-2/TRBV6-3; j_gene: TRBJ2-7; d_gene: TRBD1; CDR3nt: TGTGCCAGCAGTTACGACAGGGGGCCCTACGAGCAGTACTTC; CDR3aa: CASSYDRGPYEQYF
abundance: NA; v_gene: TRBV6-1; j_gene: TRBJ2-3; d_gene: TRBD2; CDR3nt: TGTGCCAGCAGTGAAATGCCGCCGCTAGCGGGGAGCACAGATACGCAGTATTTT; CDR3aa: CASSEMPPLAGSTDTQYF
abundance: few; v_gene: TRBV12-3/TRBV12-4; j_gene: TRBJ1-1; d_gene: NA; CDR3nt: TGTGCCAGCAGTTTAGGCACAGGGACTGAAGCTTTCTTT; CDR3aa: CASSLGTGTEAFF
abundance: NA; v_gene: TRBV25-1; j_gene: TRBJ2-5; d_gene: TRBD2; CDR3nt: TGTGCCAGCAGCGAGAGGACTAGCGGGAGCTCTTTTTTGGAGACCCAGTACTTC; CDR3aa: CASSERTSGSSFLETQYF
abundance: NA; v_gene: TRBV19; j_gene: TRBJ2-7; d_gene: TRBD1; CDR3nt: TGTGCCAGTAGGGACAGGGTAGCCTACCCCTACGAGCAGTACTTC; CDR3aa: CASRDRVAYPYEQYF
abundance: NA; v_gene: TRBV10-2; j_gene: TRBJ1-5; d_gene: TRBD1; CDR3nt: TGCGCCAGCCCAGGGACAGTTCAGGATCAGCCCCAGCATTTT; CDR3aa: CASPGTVQDQPQHF
abundance: NA; v_gene: TRBV6-2/TRBV6-3; j_gene: TRBJ1-2; d_gene: TRBD1; CDR3nt: TGTGCCAGCAGTAACAGGGGGCAGCTTACGGGCTACACCTTC; CDR3aa: CASSNRGQLTGYTF
abundance: NA; v_gene: TRBV11-2; j_gene: TRBJ1-1; d_gene: NA; CDR3nt: TGTGCCAGCAGCTTCGGACAGAACACTGAAGCTTTCTTT; CDR3aa: CASSFGQNTEAFF
abundance: few; v_gene: TRBV19; j_gene: TRBJ2-5; d_gene: NA; CDR3nt: TGTGCCAGTAGTCCTATCGCCGGGCTGAGGGAGGCGACCCAGTACTTC; CDR3aa: CASSPIAGLREATQYF